Listed below are T cell receptor beta chains from one sample, sequenced in a study of T-cell memory formation after mild COVID-19. Using its own MiXCR run on the 5' RACE reads, TCRdb lists one record per CDR3 protein. The repertoire consists of fewer than 350,000 distinct CDR3 sequences, with approximately 18% occurring once and the leading ten covering roughly 23%. Sequencing input: PBMCs or a T cell subset sorted from them (not recorded which). All receptors come from a man between 18 and 29 years old who had mild COVID-19 (a few samples of this study predate the infection). Cell type and time point are not known. Both conserved end residues are part of each CDR3. Fields, in order: D gene, J gene, clone size, V gene, CDR3 DNA, CDR3 protein. A D gene is named only where the DNA matches it firmly. Size values are once, few and many counts, or a class for expanded clones, and some rows have none.

TRBD2 | TRBJ2-7 | many | TRBV5-1 | TGCGCCAGCAGCGGAAAGACTAGCGGCAGCTCCTACGAGCAGTACTTC | CASSGKTSGSSYEQYF
TRBD1 | TRBJ1-2 | - | TRBV20-1 | TGCAGTGCTAGAGTAGAGGACAGGGTTGGATATGGCTACACCTTC | CSARVEDRVGYGYTF
- | TRBJ2-1 | few | TRBV7-3 | TGTGCCAGCAGCTTCCGTGGGGGCAATGAGCAGTTCTTC | CASSFRGGNEQFF
TRBD2 | TRBJ2-1 | many | TRBV5-5 | TGTGCCAGCAGCGCCTCTAGCGGGGGGTACAATGAGCAGTTCTTC | CASSASSGGYNEQFF
- | TRBJ1-1 | - | TRBV4-2 | TGTGCCAGCAGCCTGACCAGGGTGGGGTACACTGAAGCTTTCTTT | CASSLTRVGYTEAFF
- | TRBJ2-7 | - | TRBV7-9 | TGTGCCAGCAGCCCCCTAGGAGGGGGCGACTACGAGCAGTACTTC | CASSPLGGGDYEQYF
- | TRBJ2-2 | - | TRBV27 | TGTGCCAGCAGTCTCCTGGAGGGCACCGGGGAGCTGTTTTTT | CASSLLEGTGELFF
- | TRBJ2-5 | - | TRBV29-1 | TGCAGCGTTGAGCGGGACAACCAAGAGACCCAGTACTTC | CSVERDNQETQYF
- | TRBJ2-5 | - | TRBV27 | TGTGCCAGCAGTCCGGGGGCGACCCGGAACCCAGAGACCCAGTACTTC | CASSPGATRNPETQYF
- | TRBJ1-6 | few | TRBV6-5 | TGTGCCAGCAGTTACTCGAGGATTCGACCCCTCCACTTT | CASSYSRIRPLHF
TRBD1 | TRBJ2-3 | - | TRBV29-1 | TGCAGCGTTTATTTGTGCGGACAGGGAACAGATACGCAGTATTTT | CSVYLCGQGTDTQYF
TRBD1 | TRBJ2-2 | - | TRBV5-1 | TGCGCCAGCAGCTTGCTGACAGGGGAGACCGGGGAGCTGTTTTTT | CASSLLTGETGELFF
- | TRBJ2-3 | many | TRBV6-2/TRBV6-3 | TGTGCCAGCAGTTCGAGGGTCCATACGCAGTATTTT | CASSSRVHTQYF
- | TRBJ1-4 | few | TRBV7-8 | TGTGCCAGCAGCCCCACAGCTTTTCCCGGACACAAACTAAATGAAAAACTGTTTTTT | CASSPTAFPGHKLNEKLFF
- | TRBJ2-2 | - | TRBV27 | TGTGCCAGCAGTGACGCCAGGGGTTCCGGGGAGCTGTTTTTT | CASSDARGSGELFF
- | TRBJ2-1 | - | TRBV29-1 | TGCAGCGGGGGGGTAACCTCCTACAATGAGCAGTTCTTC | CSGGVTSYNEQFF
- | TRBJ2-1 | - | TRBV7-2 | TGTGCCAGCAGCGTTTACAGGTACAATGAGCAGTTCTTC | CASSVYRYNEQFF
- | TRBJ1-2 | few | TRBV4-1 | TGCGCCAGCAGCCAATTCGGGGACTATGGCTACACCTTC | CASSQFGDYGYTF
- | TRBJ1-2 | few | TRBV12-3/TRBV12-4 | TGTGCCAGCAGTTCCGGGCCCGGATATGGCTACACCTTC | CASSSGPGYGYTF
- | TRBJ2-1 | many | TRBV19 | TGTGCCAGTAGTATAGGCATATACAATGAGCAGTTCTTC | CASSIGIYNEQFF
- | TRBJ2-5 | - | TRBV2 | TGTGCCAGCAGTGAATCTGAGGTTCAAGAGACCCAGTACTTC | CASSESEVQETQYF
- | TRBJ1-5 | - | TRBV7-2 | TGTGCCAGCAGCTACATGGATCGTCAGCCCCAGCATTTT | CASSYMDRQPQHF
- | TRBJ2-1 | - | TRBV28 | TGTGCCAGCAGTTTCTTGGGGGCCGGTGAGCAGTTCTTC | CASSFLGAGEQFF
TRBD2 | TRBJ2-3 | many | TRBV4-1 | TGCGCCAGCAGCCAAGAATTGACTAGCCAGGATACGCAGTATTTT | CASSQELTSQDTQYF
- | TRBJ1-4 | - | TRBV6-6 | TGTGCCACCCAAGGGAGGGTCGTTTCTAATGAAAAACTGTTTTTT | CATQGRVVSNEKLFF
TRBD1 | TRBJ2-2 | - | TRBV6-2/TRBV6-3 | TGTGCCAGCAGTTACTCGGCCGACAGGGCTGGCACCGGGGAGCTGTTTTTT | CASSYSADRAGTGELFF
TRBD1 | TRBJ1-1 | - | TRBV5-1 | TGCGCCAGCAGCTCAGACAGGGGGAATGAAGCTTTCTTT | CASSSDRGNEAFF
TRBD2 | TRBJ2-7 | - | TRBV20-1 | TGCAGTGCTAGGGGACTAGCGGGTATCTCCTACGAGCAGTACTTC | CSARGLAGISYEQYF
TRBD1 | TRBJ2-4 | - | TRBV7-3 | TGTGCCAGCAGCTCGATCGGGACAGGGGGAGACATTCAGTACTTC | CASSSIGTGGDIQYF
TRBD1 | TRBJ2-2 | - | TRBV20-1 | TGCAGTGCTAAACAGGGGATCGGGGAGCTGTTTTTT | CSAKQGIGELFF
- | TRBJ1-2 | - | TRBV20-1 | TGCAGTGCTAGAGACTTAGAGGAAGGGATTTATGGCTACACCTTC | CSARDLEEGIYGYTF
- | TRBJ2-5 | many | TRBV9 | TGTGCCAGCAGTCCCGGGACCACGGAGACCCAGTACTTC | CASSPGTTETQYF
TRBD1 | TRBJ1-6 | once | TRBV3-1 | TGTGCCAGCAGCCAAGTCGACGGGACAGGGCACTCACCCCTCCACTTT | CASSQVDGTGHSPLHF
- | TRBJ1-1 | few | TRBV24-1 | TGTGCCACCGGGGACACTGAAGCTTTCTTT | CATGDTEAFF
- | TRBJ2-2 | - | TRBV14 | TGTGCCAGCAGCCTAGCAGGGTTTCTTCCCGGGGAGCTGTTTTTT | CASSLAGFLPGELFF
- | TRBJ1-2 | few | TRBV29-1 | TGCAGCGTTGCGGGCATGGGAGAGGACTATGGCTACACCTTC | CSVAGMGEDYGYTF
- | TRBJ1-5 | few | TRBV6-6 | TGTGCCAGCAGTTTCCCCAGGGAGGGCAATCAGCCCCAGCATTTT | CASSFPREGNQPQHF
TRBD2 | TRBJ2-3 | many | TRBV6-6 | TGTGCCAGCAGACTAGCGGGAGCAGATACGCAGTATTTT | CASRLAGADTQYF
- | TRBJ2-2 | few | TRBV29-1 | TGCAGCGTTGATAGTTTGAACACCGGGGAGCTGTTTTTT | CSVDSLNTGELFF
TRBD2 | TRBJ2-7 | - | TRBV4-1 | TGCGCCAGCAGCCACCTCCGCGGGGGGCGGGGGATCTCCTACGAGCAGTACTTC | CASSHLRGGRGISYEQYF
- | TRBJ2-2 | - | TRBV11-2 | TGTGCCAGCAGCTTAGAGGTATACACCGGGGAGCTGTTTTTT | CASSLEVYTGELFF
- | TRBJ1-1 | - | TRBV11-2 | TGTGCCAGCAGCTTAGGGGGGCAGGTTGTAGCTTTCTTT | CASSLGGQVVAFF
TRBD2 | TRBJ2-3 | - | TRBV7-9 | TGTGCCAGCAGCTTAGGGTTCCTAGCGGATAGCACAGATACGCAGTATTTT | CASSLGFLADSTDTQYF
- | TRBJ1-6 | - | TRBV6-6 | TGTGCCAGCAGTTACGGGGGTGGAAATAATTCACCCCTCCACTTT | CASSYGGGNNSPLHF
- | TRBJ1-2 | - | TRBV27 | TGTGCCAGCAGTTGGACAGCCGACTATGGCTACACCTTC | CASSWTADYGYTF
- | TRBJ1-6 | few | TRBV3-1 | TGTGCCAGCAGCCAAGATAGGCCCGGCCCCCTCCACTTT | CASSQDRPGPLHF
- | TRBJ1-2 | - | TRBV7-2 | TGTGCCAGCAGCTTAGGAGTGGAGCGGGGAGCTACCTTC | CASSLGVERGATF
- | TRBJ2-7 | - | TRBV5-1 | TGCGCCAGCAGCTTGTTGCAGGGTCTGAAGTCCTACGAGCAGTACTTC | CASSLLQGLKSYEQYF
- | TRBJ1-2 | - | TRBV15 | TGTGCCACCAGCAGAGATCTTGGGTCCTATGGCTACACCTTC | CATSRDLGSYGYTF
- | TRBJ2-3 | - | TRBV2 | TGTGCCAGCGTGAGAGGAAACACAGATACGCAGTATTTT | CASVRGNTDTQYF
- | TRBJ2-5 | few | TRBV9 | TGTGCCAGCAGCGTAGGGGCAGGAGTGTACCAAGAGACCCAGTACTTC | CASSVGAGVYQETQYF
- | TRBJ2-7 | - | TRBV29-1 | TGCAGCGTCCGGGCAGATCCCACCTCCTACGAGCAGTACTTC | CSVRADPTSYEQYF